The 30 T cell receptor beta chains in this list originate from one sample, sequenced in a study of blood T cells in healthy people across ages. Next came a second PCR, run for about 6 to 12 cycles, which used a sample-barcoded 5' primer along with a J-beta primer mix. MiXCR was run by TCRdb on the 5' RACE reads, yielding one entry per CDR3 protein. The table records 550,000 to 800,000 distinct CDR3 sequences, around 21% of them present only once. Sequencing was done on a sample of blood. The receptors here all came from a man aged 65 to 79 in good health.

This clonotype was picked up a small number of times. V and J are TRBV6-2 or TRBV6-3 and TRBJ2-1; 13 positions match TRBD2. The J call may be incorrect, as the DNA end agrees better with TRBJ2-7. Germline CDR1 and CDR2: MNHEY and SVGEGT. The CDR3 has 18 residues. The CDR3 loop is CASSRRGLAGEVNYEQYF. DNA for the CDR3: TGTGCCAGCAGTCGCCGTGGACTAGCGGGAGAGGTGAATTACGAGCAGTACTTC.

The rearrangement links TRBV5-1 to TRBJ2-5; tentatively, D is TRBD2 (5 bases). The J call may not be correct, given that the DNA end is closer to TRBJ2-1. CDR1 and CDR2 from the germline V gene are SGHRS and YFSETQ. The CDR3 runs 16 residues. The CDR3 DNA follows: TGCGCCAGCAGCGAGGGTATCTCATCCATCAGCGATGAGCAGTTCTTC. Translating gives CASSEGISSISDEQFF.

This clonotype was seen many times. The chain is built from TRBV7-2 and TRBJ2-1; D is unclear. This CDR3 region has 13 residues. V lost 7 bases to trimming and J lost 6 bases, with 13 bases between them. CDR1 is SGHTA and CDR2 is FQGNSA in the germline V gene. CDR3 nucleotide sequence: TGTGCCAGCACCAACCCCAGCGTCAATGAGCAGTTCTTC. The encoded protein is CASTNPSVNEQFF.

This clonotype turned up a few times. V gene TRBV5-6 combines with J gene TRBJ2-5, with 9 bases lining up with TRBD1. Judging by the DNA end, TRBJ2-7 fits better; the J call may be wrong. CDR3 length: 14 residues. Germline CDR1 is SGHDT and CDR2 is YYEEEE. The CDR3 is CASSQTGQGYEQYF. The DNA of the CDR3 is TGTGCCAGCAGCCAGACGGGACAGGGCTACGAGCAGTACTTC.

DNA of the CDR3: TGTGCCAGCAGCTCGGCCAGGGGCGGCGAAAAACTGTTTTTT. Translation gives CASSSARGGEKLFF. V is TRBV7-9 and J is TRBJ1-4; a weak D match, TRBD1 (6 bases). The CDR3 consists of 14 residues. Trimming stripped 4 bases from V and 8 bases from J, with 14 bases between. Per germline, CDR1 SEHNR and CDR2 FQNEAQ (reference sequence).

Details on this clonotype: The junction differs from germline at one of its ends, possibly a read error. The chain recombines TRBV29-1 with TRBJ2-6, with D perhaps TRBD1 or TRBD2 (5 bases each). Germline CDR1 and CDR2: SQVTM and ANQGSEA. This CDR3 has 13 residues. CDR3 sequence (DNA): TGCAGCGCGAGGGGATCCGGGGCCAGCGTCCTGACTTTC. As protein: CSARGSGASVLTF.

This clonotype turned up a few times. This chain links TRBV20-1 with TRBJ2-5, with 10 positions matching TRBD2. In germline, CDR1 is DFQATT, CDR2 SNEGSKA (reference sequence). CDR3 length equals 16 residues. V lost 0 bases, J lost 2 bases, and 6 bases stayed unmatched. CDR3: CSARDSLAGVQETQYF. CDR3 DNA: TGCAGTGCTAGAGATTCCCTAGCGGGAGTTCAAGAGACCCAGTACTTC.

This clonotype was recorded a few times. The rearrangement uses TRBV10-3 and TRBJ2-2; 12 bases map to TRBD1. After removal of 7 bases from V and 7 bases from J, the junction contained 4 bases not matched to a gene. This CDR3 has 14 amino acids. Per the germline V gene, CDR1 is ENHRY and CDR2 is SYGVKD. CDR3 amino acids: CAIKGQGAIGELFF. The CDR3, as DNA: TGTGCCATCAAGGGACAGGGGGCCATCGGGGAGCTGTTTTTT.

The chain employs TRBV7-3 and TRBJ2-5, with 11 positions matching TRBD2. The DNA end favors TRBJ2-7, so the J call may be wrong. CDR1 and CDR2 from the germline V gene are SGHTA and FQGTGA. The CDR3 extends over 20 amino acids. CDR3 nucleotide sequence: TGTGCCAGCAGCGTCAGACAGCGACTAGCGGGAAAATTGGTTGGCCCCGAGCAGTACTTC. It translates to CASSVRQRLAGKLVGPEQYF.

Concerning this clonotype itself: This clone may be a read error of a much larger clone one base away. The rearrangement joins TRBV7-9 to TRBJ2-7; D call uncertain. The V gene lost 5 bases and the J gene lost 5 bases, with 25 bases spanning the gap. The CDR3 has 17 residues. From germline, CDR1 is SEHNR and CDR2 FQNEAQ (reference sequence). The CDR3 is CASSTATRTGLFNEQYF. Written as DNA, the CDR3 is TGTGCCAGCAGCACCGCAACTCGGACCGGCCTCTTTAACGAGCAGTACTTC.

The table lists this clonotype with many counts. The chain has TRBV7-9 and TRBJ2-1; no definite D call. The germline gives CDR1 SEHNR, CDR2 FQNEAQ (reference sequence). V lost 1 base and J 3 bases, leaving 4 bases between the germline ends. This CDR3 has 13 residues. The CDR3 sequence is CASSLVGYNEQFF. DNA for the CDR3: TGTGCCAGCAGCTTAGTAGGCTACAATGAGCAGTTCTTC.

The chain has TRBV5-6 and TRBJ2-1; D remains unclear. Gene TRBJ2-5 matches the end of the DNA better, so the J call may be wrong. CDR1 and CDR2 (germline): SGHDT, YYEEEE. The CDR3 is made up of 12 amino acids. The CDR3 sequence is CASSFTLGTQYF. DNA of the CDR3: TGTGCCAGCAGCTTTACATTGGGGACCCAGTACTTC.

CDR3 sequence: CASSLSAEGRRETQYF. CDR3 nucleotides: TGTGCCAGCTCACTATCGGCCGAGGGGCGTCGAGAGACCCAGTACTTC. The rearrangement uses TRBV18 and TRBJ2-5; TRBD1 or TRBD2 may be the D gene (5 bases each). Deletions cut 4 bases from V and 4 bases from J, with 19 bases between. Germline CDR1 and CDR2: KGHSH and LQKENI. The CDR3 totals 16 residues.

This clonotype has just a few counts. CDR3 loop: CAWSLLAGYNEQFF. CDR3 bases: TGTGCCTGGAGTTTGCTAGCGGGGTACAATGAGCAGTTCTTC. The V call is TRBV30, the J call TRBJ2-5; 9 nucleotides line up with TRBD2. The J call may be incorrect, as the DNA end agrees better with TRBJ2-1. Germline CDR1 GTSNPN, CDR2 SVGIG (reference sequence). The CDR3 contains 14 residues.

This clonotype came up a few times. One end of the junction varies from germline; a read error may be responsible. The V and J genes are TRBV20-1 and TRBJ1-3; a weak D match, TRBD1 (5 bases). CDR3 size: 11 residues. Germline V gene data show CDR1 as DFQATT and CDR2 as SNEGSKA (reference sequence). The CDR3 is CSARVRGVQNF. In DNA form, the CDR3 reads TGCAGTGCTAGAGTTCGGGGGGTCCAAAATTTT.

This clonotype has at least ten counts. J is TRBJ2-1 and V is TRBV11-2; 7 positions agree with TRBD2. The V gene's germline CDR1 is SGHAT and CDR2 FQNNGV. With V trimmed by 5 bases and J by 5 bases, 3 bases remained unmatched. This CDR3 is built from 13 residues. DNA for the CDR3: TGTGCCAGCAGCGTCGGGACTAACAATGAGCAGTTCTTC. Its protein product is CASSVGTNNEQFF.

The V and J genes are TRBV5-1 and TRBJ2-5; D gene unclear. CDR1 is SGHRS and CDR2 is YFSETQ in the germline V gene. There are 16 residues in the CDR3. Trimming took 5 bases from V and 3 from J, leaving 20 bases between them. Here the CDR3 reads CASRLSASRWEETQYF. The CDR3 nucleotides read TGCGCCAGCAGATTGTCGGCTAGTAGATGGGAAGAGACCCAGTACTTC.

The V call is TRBV20-1, the J call TRBJ2-2; D is undetermined. The CDR3 is 12 residues long. Trimming took off 6 bases at V and 4 bases at J, with 9 bases between the two ends. CDR1 is DFQATT and CDR2 is SNEGSKA in the germline V gene (reference sequence). The CDR3 sequence: CSALDLTGELFF. The CDR3 nucleotides read TGCAGTGCATTGGACCTCACCGGGGAGCTGTTTTTT.

V usage is TRBV27 and J usage is TRBJ2-2; 8 bases fit TRBD1. The length of the CDR3 is 17 residues. CDR1 and CDR2 from the germline V gene are MNHEY and SMNVEV (reference sequence). J gave up 3 bases and V 0 bases, and 6 bases lay outside the gene matches. CDR3 region: CASSLSFQGAYTGELFF. In nucleotides, the CDR3 is TGTGCCAGCAGTTTATCGTTCCAGGGGGCTTACACCGGGGAGCTGTTTTTT.

This clonotype was counted between two and nine times. The chain combines TRBV25-1 with TRBJ2-3; 15 nucleotides match TRBD2. The CDR3 has 17 residues. Germline assignment: CDR1 MGHDK and CDR2 SYGVNS. V gave up 7 bases and J gave up 3 bases; unmatched junction bases: 8. The CDR3 nucleotides read TGTGCCAGCAAGAAACACGGGACTAGCGGGAGGACAGATACGCAGTATTTT. Translation gives CASKKHGTSGRTDTQYF. The entire variable domain, with the rest obtained from reference TRBV25-1 and TRBJ2-3, is as follows: EADIYQTPRYLVIGTGKKITLECSQTMGHDKMYWYQQDPGMELHLIHYSYGVNSTEKGDLSSESTVSRIRTEHFPLTLESARPSHTSQYLCASKKHGTSGRTDTQYFGPGTRLTVL.

This clonotype came up a few times. V usage is TRBV3-1 and J usage is TRBJ2-6, with 8 bases lining up with TRBD1. The germline V gene has CDR1 LGHDT and CDR2 YNNKEL (reference sequence). The CDR3 contains 19 residues. V lost 0 bases and J lost 0; bases outside the gene matches: 7. CDR3 bases: TGTGCCAGCAGCCAAGATCACGGGACAGGAAACTCTGGGGCCAACGTCCTGACTTTC. This encodes CASSQDHGTGNSGANVLTF.

The chain uses TRBV29-1 and TRBJ2-3; 9 nucleotides match TRBD1. The CDR3 contains 13 residues. Germline V gene lookup returns CDR1 SQVTM and CDR2 ANQGSEA. V gave up 3 bases and J gave up 5 bases; unmatched junction bases: 3. CDR3 DNA sequence: TGCAGCGTTGATCGACAGGGGGGAGATACGCAGTATTTT. Amino acids: CSVDRQGGDTQYF.

Details on this clonotype: The junction differs from germline at one of its ends, possibly a read error. This chain connects TRBV9 to TRBJ2-5; D remains unclear. The CDR3 is 13 amino acids. The germline V gene encodes CDR1 SGDLS and CDR2 YYNGEE. CDR3 DNA: TGTGTCAGCAGCTCCAAGGACGGGGAGACCCAGTACTTC. It encodes CVSSSKDGETQYF. The full variable domain, in which reference TRBV9 and TRBJ2-5 provide the parts outside the CDR3, is DSGVTQTPKHLITATGQRVTLRCSPRSGDLSVYWYQQSLDQGLQFLIQYYNGEERAKGNILERFSAQQFPDLHSELNLSSLELGDSALYFCVSSSKDGETQYFGPGTRLLVL.

This clonotype was found a few times. The CDR3 carries no conserved terminal phenylalanine or tryptophan, so it likely arises from a read error. The chain joins TRBV3-1 to TRBJ1-1, with no clear D. Germline-derived CDR1 and CDR2 are LGHDT and YNNKEL (reference sequence). The ends were cut back, 2 bases at V and 8 bases at J, with 15 bases in the middle. The CDR3 sequence is 14 residues long. The CDR3 here is CASSQNHVWREAFL. As DNA, the CDR3 is TGTGCCAGCAGCCAAAACCATGTGTGGAGGGAAGCTTTCCTT.

The chain is built from TRBV29-1 and TRBJ2-3; possible D gene TRBD1, 6 bases. V gave up 3 bases and J gave up 1 base, with 17 bases separating them. CDR1 is SQVTM, CDR2 ANQGSEA, per germline. This CDR3 has 16 amino acids. In nucleotides, the CDR3 is TGCAGCGTTGAGGGGCCGACAGGATTGGGCACAGATACGCAGTATTTT. It codes for CSVEGPTGLGTDTQYF.

This clonotype was seen at least ten times. The chain combines TRBV29-1 with TRBJ2-4; D gene uncertain. V was shortened by 4 bases and J by 4 bases, with 11 bases between the two germline ends. The CDR3 length is 13 residues. CDR1 is SQVTM, CDR2 ANQGSEA, per germline. The CDR3 is CSVAHSPKNIQYF. The CDR3 DNA is TGCAGCGTTGCTCACAGCCCAAAAAACATTCAGTACTTC.

This clonotype occurred many times. The chain carries TRBV24-1 and TRBJ2-1; 12 bases map to TRBD1. The length of the CDR3 is 16 residues. CDR1 and CDR2 (germline): KGHDR, SFDVKD. The V and J ends lost 3 bases and 9 bases, in that order; junction bases with no gene match: 8. The CDR3, as DNA: TGTGCCACCAGTGATGTACCGGGACAGGGGGCGTTTGAGCAGTTCTTC. Residues: CATSDVPGQGAFEQFF.

This clonotype was counted between two and nine times. The rearrangement uses TRBV27 and TRBJ2-4; 7 nucleotides align to TRBD1. The germline V gene encodes CDR1 MNHEY and CDR2 SMNVEV (reference sequence). With V trimmed by 5 bases and J by 1 base, 8 bases remained unmatched. This CDR3 region has 16 residues. The CDR3 sequence: CASSKTGLGAKNIQYF. The CDR3 nucleotides are TGTGCCAGCAGTAAGACAGGGCTTGGGGCCAAAAACATTCAGTACTTC.

This chain links TRBV7-8 with TRBJ2-5, with D possibly matching TRBD1 (6 bases). This CDR3 has 14 amino acids. CDR1 is SGHVS, CDR2 FQNEAQ, per germline. Trimming shortened V by 7 bases and J by 5 bases, and 17 bases separated the two germline ends. CDR3: CASIQGGLSETQYF. The CDR3 bases are TGTGCCAGCATACAGGGCGGACTCTCGGAGACCCAGTACTTC.

This clonotype was seen a few times. V and J are TRBV9 and TRBJ2-3, with TRBD1 as a possible D gene (7 bases). From germline, CDR1 is SGDLS and CDR2 YYNGEE. CDR3 length: 15 residues. Trimming shortened V by 0 bases and J by 0 bases, and 8 bases separated the two germline ends. CDR3 sequence reads: CASSVAGGSTDTQYF. The CDR3 bases are TGTGCCAGCAGCGTAGCAGGGGGGAGCACAGATACGCAGTATTTT.